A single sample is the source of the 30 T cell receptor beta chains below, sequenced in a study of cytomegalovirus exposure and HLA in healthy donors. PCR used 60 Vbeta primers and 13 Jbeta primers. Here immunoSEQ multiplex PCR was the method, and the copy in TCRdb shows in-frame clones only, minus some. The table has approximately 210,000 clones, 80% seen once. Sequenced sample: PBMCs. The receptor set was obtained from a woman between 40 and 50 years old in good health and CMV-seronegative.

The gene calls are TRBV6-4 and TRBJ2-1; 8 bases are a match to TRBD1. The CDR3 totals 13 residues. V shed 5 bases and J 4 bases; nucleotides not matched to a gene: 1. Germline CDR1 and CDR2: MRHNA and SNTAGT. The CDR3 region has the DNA TGTGCCAGCAGTCAGGGGGCGTACAATGAGCAGTTCTTC. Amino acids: CASSQGAYNEQFF.

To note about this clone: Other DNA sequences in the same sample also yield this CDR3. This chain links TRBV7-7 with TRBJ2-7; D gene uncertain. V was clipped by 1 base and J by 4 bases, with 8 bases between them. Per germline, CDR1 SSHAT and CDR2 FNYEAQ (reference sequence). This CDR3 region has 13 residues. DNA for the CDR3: TGTGCCAGCAGCTTAGGAACGGTATACGAGCAGTACTTC. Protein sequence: CASSLGTVYEQYF. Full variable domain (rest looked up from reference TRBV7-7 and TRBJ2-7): GAGVSQSPRYKVTKRGQDVTLRCDPISSHATLYWYQQALGQGPEFLTYFNYEAQPDKSGLPSDRFSAERPEGSISTLTIQRTEQRDSAMYRCASSLGTVYEQYFGPGTRLTVT.

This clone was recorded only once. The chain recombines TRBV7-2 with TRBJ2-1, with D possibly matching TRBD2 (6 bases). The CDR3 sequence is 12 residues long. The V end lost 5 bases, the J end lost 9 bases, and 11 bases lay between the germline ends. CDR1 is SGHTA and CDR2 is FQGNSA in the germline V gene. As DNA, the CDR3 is TGTGCCAGCAGCCGACTAGAGTCTGAGCAGTTCTTC. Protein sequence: CASSRLESEQFF.

CDR3 nucleotides: TGTGCCTGGAGTACACCACAGGGAAATCAGCCCCAGCATTTT. It specifies CAWSTPQGNQPQHF. The chain links TRBV30 to TRBJ1-5; a weak D match, TRBD1 (6 bases). V was clipped by 2 bases and J by 4 bases, with 12 bases between them. In germline, CDR1 is GTSNPN, CDR2 SVGIG (reference sequence). This CDR3 region has 14 residues.

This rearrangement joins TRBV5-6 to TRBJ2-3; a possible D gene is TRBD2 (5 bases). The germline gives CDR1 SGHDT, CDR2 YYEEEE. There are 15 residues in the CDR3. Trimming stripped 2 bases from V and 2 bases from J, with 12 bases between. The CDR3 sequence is CASSFGTDYTDTQYF. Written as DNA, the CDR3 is TGTGCCAGCAGCTTTGGTACCGACTACACAGATACGCAGTATTTT.

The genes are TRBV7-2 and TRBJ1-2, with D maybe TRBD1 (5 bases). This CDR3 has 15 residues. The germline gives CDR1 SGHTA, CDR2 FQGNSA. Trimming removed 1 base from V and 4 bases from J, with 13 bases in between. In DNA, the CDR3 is TGTGCCAGCAGCTTAGAGGCGGGGAGGGGCTATGGCTACACCTTC. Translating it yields CASSLEAGRGYGYTF.

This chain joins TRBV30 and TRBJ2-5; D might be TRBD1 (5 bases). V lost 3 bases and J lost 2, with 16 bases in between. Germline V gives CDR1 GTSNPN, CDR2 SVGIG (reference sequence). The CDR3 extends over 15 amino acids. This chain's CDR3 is CAWSRKLTAQETQYF. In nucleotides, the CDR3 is TGTGCCTGGAGCCGGAAGCTGACAGCACAAGAGACCCAGTACTTC.

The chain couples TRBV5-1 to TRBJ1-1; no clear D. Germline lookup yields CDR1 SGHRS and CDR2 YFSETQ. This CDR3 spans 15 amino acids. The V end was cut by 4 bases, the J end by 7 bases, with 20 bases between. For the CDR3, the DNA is TGCGCCAGCAGCCCCGCCTATGCTACTACCCGTGAAGCTTTCTTT. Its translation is CASSPAYATTREAFF.

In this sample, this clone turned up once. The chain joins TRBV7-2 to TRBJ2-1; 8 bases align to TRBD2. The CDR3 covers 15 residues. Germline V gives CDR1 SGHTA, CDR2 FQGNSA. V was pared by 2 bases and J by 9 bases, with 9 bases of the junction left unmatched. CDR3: CASSLYGASGPEQFF. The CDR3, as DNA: TGTGCCAGCAGCTTATATGGGGCTAGCGGGCCTGAGCAGTTCTTC.

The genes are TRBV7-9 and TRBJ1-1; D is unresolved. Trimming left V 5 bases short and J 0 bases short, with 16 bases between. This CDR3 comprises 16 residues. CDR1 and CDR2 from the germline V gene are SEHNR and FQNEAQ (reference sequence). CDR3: CASSLTGGRMNTEAFF. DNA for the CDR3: TGTGCCAGCAGCCTTACTGGTGGGAGGATGAACACTGAAGCTTTCTTT.

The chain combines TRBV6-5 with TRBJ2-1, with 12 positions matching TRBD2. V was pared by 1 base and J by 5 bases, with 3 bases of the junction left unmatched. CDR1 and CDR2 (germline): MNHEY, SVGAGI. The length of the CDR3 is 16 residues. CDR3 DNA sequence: TGTGCCAGCAGTTACTGGGGACTAGCGGGCCACAATGAGCAGTTCTTC. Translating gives CASSYWGLAGHNEQFF.

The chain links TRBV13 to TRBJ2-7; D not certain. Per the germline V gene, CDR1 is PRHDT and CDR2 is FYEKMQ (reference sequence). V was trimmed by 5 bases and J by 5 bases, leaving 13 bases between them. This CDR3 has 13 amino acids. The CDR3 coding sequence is TGTGCCAGCAGCGCCGAGATGTCCCACGAGCAGTACTTC. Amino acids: CASSAEMSHEQYF.

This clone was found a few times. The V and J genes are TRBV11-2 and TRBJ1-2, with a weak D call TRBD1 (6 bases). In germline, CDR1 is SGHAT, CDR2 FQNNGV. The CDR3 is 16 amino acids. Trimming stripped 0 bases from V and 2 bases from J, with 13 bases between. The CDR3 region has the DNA TGTGCCAGCAGCTTAGAGGGGGGGCCGGCCAACTATGGCTACACCTTC. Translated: CASSLEGGPANYGYTF.

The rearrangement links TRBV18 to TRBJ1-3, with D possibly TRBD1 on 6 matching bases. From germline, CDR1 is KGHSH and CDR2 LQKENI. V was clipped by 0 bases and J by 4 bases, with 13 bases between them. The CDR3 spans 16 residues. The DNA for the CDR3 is TGTGCCAGCTCACCACCGGTGCGGACAGTCGGAAACACCATATATTTT. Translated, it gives CASSPPVRTVGNTIYF.

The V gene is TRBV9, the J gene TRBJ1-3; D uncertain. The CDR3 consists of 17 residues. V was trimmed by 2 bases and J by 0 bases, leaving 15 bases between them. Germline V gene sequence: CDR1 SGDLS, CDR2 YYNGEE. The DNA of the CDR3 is TGTGCCAGCAGCGTCCGCCCCCAGGTTAGCTCTGGAAACACCATATATTTT. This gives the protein CASSVRPQVSSGNTIYF.

In DNA form, the CDR3 reads TGTGCCAGCAGGGACCGGGACAGGAAGATCTATGGCTACACCTTC. This encodes CASRDRDRKIYGYTF. This sequence joins TRBV2 and TRBJ1-2; TRBD1 aligns across 8 bases. The CDR3 has 15 amino acids. Germline lookup yields CDR1 SNHLY and CDR2 FYNNEI. Germline trimming cut 6 bases from V and 4 bases from J; bases unmatched to any gene: 10.

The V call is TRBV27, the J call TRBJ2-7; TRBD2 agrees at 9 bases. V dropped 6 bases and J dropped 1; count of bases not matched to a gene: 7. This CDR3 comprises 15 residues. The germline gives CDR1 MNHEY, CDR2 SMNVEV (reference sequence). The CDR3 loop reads CASRLEGLASYEQYF. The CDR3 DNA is TGTGCCAGCAGGCTTGAGGGACTAGCATCCTACGAGCAGTACTTC.

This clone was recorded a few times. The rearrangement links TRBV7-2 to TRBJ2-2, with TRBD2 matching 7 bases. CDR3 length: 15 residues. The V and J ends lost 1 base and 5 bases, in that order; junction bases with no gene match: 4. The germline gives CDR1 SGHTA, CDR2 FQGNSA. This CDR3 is CASSLVAGQTGELFF. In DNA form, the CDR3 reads TGTGCCAGCAGCTTAGTAGCGGGCCAGACCGGGGAGCTGTTTTTT.

The CDR3 nucleotides are TGTGCCCGAGACGACGGACTAGCGGATCAAGAGACCCAGTACTTC. Protein: CARDDGLADQETQYF. The rearrangement links TRBV30 to TRBJ2-5, with 10 bases matching TRBD2. From germline, CDR1 is GTSNPN and CDR2 SVGIG (reference sequence). This CDR3 is 15 amino acids long. J gave up 2 bases and V 8 bases, and 11 bases lay outside the gene matches.

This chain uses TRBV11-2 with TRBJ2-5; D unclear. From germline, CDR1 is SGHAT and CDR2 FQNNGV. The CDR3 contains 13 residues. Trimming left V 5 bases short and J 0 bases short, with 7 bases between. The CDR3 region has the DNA TGTGCCAGCAGCCCCGGGTACCAAGAGACCCAGTACTTC. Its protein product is CASSPGYQETQYF.

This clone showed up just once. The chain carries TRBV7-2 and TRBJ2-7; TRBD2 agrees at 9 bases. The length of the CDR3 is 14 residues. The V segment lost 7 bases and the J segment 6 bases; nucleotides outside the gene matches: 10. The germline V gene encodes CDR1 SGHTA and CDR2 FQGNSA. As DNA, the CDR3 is TGTGCCAGCACCATTAGCGGGAGCCCCGTCGAGCAGTACTTC. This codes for CASTISGSPVEQYF.

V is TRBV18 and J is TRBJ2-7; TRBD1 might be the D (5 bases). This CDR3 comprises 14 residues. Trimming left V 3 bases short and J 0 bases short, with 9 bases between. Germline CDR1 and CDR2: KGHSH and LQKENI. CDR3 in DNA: TGTGCCAGCTCACCGGACGACAGCTCCTACGAGCAGTACTTC. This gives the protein CASSPDDSSYEQYF.

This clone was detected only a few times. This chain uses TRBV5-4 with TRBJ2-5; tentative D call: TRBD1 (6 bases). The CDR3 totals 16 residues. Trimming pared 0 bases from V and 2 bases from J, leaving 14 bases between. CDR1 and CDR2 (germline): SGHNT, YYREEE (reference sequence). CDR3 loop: CASSLERGWGQETQYF. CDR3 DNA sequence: TGTGCCAGCAGCTTGGAAAGGGGGTGGGGGCAAGAGACCCAGTACTTC.

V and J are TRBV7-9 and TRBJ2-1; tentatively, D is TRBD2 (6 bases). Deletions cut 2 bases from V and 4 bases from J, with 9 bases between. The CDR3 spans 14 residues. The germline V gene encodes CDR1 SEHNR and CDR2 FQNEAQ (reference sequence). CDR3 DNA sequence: TGTGCCAGCAGCTTAATGGCGGGATACAATGAGCAGTTCTTC. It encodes CASSLMAGYNEQFF.

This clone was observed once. The CDR3 DNA follows: TGTGCCAGCAGCTTAGGGCTAGGACAGTTCTTC. Its protein is CASSLGLGQFF. The chain employs TRBV7-2 and TRBJ2-1; D call uncertain. There are 11 residues in the CDR3. V shed 1 base and J shed 13 bases, with 8 bases lying between them. Germline CDR1 reads SGHTA; CDR2 reads FQGNSA.

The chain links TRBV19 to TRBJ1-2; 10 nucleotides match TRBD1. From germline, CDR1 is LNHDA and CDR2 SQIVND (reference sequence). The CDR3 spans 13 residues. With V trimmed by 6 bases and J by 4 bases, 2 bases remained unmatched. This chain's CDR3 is CASRTGGVYGYTF. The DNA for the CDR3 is TGTGCCAGTAGGACAGGGGGCGTCTATGGCTACACCTTC. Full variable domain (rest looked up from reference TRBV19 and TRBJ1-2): DGGITQSPKYLFRKEGQNVTLSCEQNLNHDAMYWYRQDPGQGLRLIYYSQIVNDFQKGDIAEGYSVSREKKESFPLTVTSAQKNPTAFYLCASRTGGVYGYTFGSGTRLTVV.

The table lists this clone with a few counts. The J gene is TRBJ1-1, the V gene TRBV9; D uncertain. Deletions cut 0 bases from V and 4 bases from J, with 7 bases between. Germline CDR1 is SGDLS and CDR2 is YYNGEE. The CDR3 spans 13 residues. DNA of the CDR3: TGTGCCAGCAGCGTAGGATCAGGCACTGAAGCTTTCTTT. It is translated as CASSVGSGTEAFF. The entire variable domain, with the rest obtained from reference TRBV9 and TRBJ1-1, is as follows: DSGVTQTPKHLITATGQRVTLRCSPRSGDLSVYWYQQSLDQGLQFLIQYYNGEERAKGNILERFSAQQFPDLHSELNLSSLELGDSALYFCASSVGSGTEAFFGQGTRLTVV.

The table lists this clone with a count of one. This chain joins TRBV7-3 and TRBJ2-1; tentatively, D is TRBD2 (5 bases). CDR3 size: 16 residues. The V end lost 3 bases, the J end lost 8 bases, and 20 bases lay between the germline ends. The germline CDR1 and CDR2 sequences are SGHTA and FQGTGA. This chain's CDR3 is CASSFLASSSLDEQFF. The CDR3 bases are TGTGCCAGCAGCTTTTTAGCTAGCTCCAGTCTAGATGAGCAGTTCTTC.

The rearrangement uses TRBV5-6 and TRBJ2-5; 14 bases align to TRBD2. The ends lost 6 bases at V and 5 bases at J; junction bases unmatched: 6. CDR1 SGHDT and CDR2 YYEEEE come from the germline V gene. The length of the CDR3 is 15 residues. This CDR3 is CASIGLAGGGETQYF. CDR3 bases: TGTGCCAGCATTGGACTAGCGGGAGGTGGTGAGACCCAGTACTTC. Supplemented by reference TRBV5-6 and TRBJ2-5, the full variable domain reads DAGVTQSPTHLIKTRGQQVTLRCSPKSGHDTVSWYQQALGQGPQFIFQYYEEEERQRGNFPDRFSGHQFPNYSSELNVNALLLGDSALYLCASIGLAGGGETQYFGPGTRLLVL.

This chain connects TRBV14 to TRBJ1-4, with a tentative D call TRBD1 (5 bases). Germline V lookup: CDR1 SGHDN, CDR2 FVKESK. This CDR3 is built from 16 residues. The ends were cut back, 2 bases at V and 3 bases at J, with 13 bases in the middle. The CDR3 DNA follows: TGTGCCAGCAGCCAATATCGTGGAGGGGCTAATGAAAAACTGTTTTTT. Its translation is CASSQYRGGANEKLFF.